This T cell receptor (beta chain) was retrieved from a study of T cell repertoires in cytomegalovirus infection (dated by TCRdb to 2018 to 2020). In the study overall: Alongside well-studied HLA-B-restricted epitopes, the peptide stimulations were aimed at recently identified HLA-C-restricted CMV epitopes, whose presentation resists viral immunomodulation. Donor HLA type was relevant to the analysis, because carriage of CMV infection together with the matching HLA type was indicated by public TCR beta signatures. What the work shows at the level of the full study, not this receptor alone: In both this cohort and an independent cohort of some 370 donors, the cumulative frequency of public TCR beta family members distinguished carriers of CMV infection plus the relevant HLA type. The ex vivo response was dominated by HLA-C-restricted CMV-specific TCR beta clonotypes, and the single most frequent clonotype in two of eight donors was supplied by these HLA-C-restricted clonotypes.

Comment on this clonotype: Its cognate antigen has yet to be identified. No qualities accompany the bases; no much larger clone lies one base away.

The sequencer was an Illumina HiSeq 1500. In-frame beta chains were kept once TCRdb had trimmed the public reads at Q25 with fastp and called clones with MiXCR. Identical CDR3 proteins give one entry, which carries the most common genes and DNA. Within this sample are about 700,000 distinct CDR3 sequences, with about 33% of them counted one time only. 15% to 20% of the sample is held by the ten biggest clonotypes. Trimming removed 6 bases from V and 4 bases from J; the gene matches leave 6 bases unexplained. CDR1 and CDR2 are read off the germline V gene as MNHEY and SVGAGI. The CDR3 starts with the cysteine, ends with the phenylalanine, and has 14 residues. The retained sequence is limited to the CDR3, 42 bases, with the frame set at the first base. The meaning of the sample's treatment or condition label: in vitro stimulation with specific CMV peptide epitopes to enrich CMV-specific T cells.

This specimen consisted of cultured PBMCs, obtained from culture after CMV antigen stimulation. The chain is assembled from TRBV6-5 and TRBJ2-3; a stretch of 8 junction bases matches TRBD2. The clonotype was recovered from a human donor in good health (CMV status not recorded). Some clones in this sample may be carry-over from other donors' samples. The nucleotides read TGTGCCAGCAGACCTACGGGGGGGCCAGATACGCAGTATTTT. Its coded protein is CASRPTGGPDTQYF.